This T cell receptor (beta chain) was recovered during a study of spatial heterogeneity in lung cancer. Using its own MiXCR run on the 5' RACE reads, TCRdb lists one record per CDR3 protein. Here the sample spans just over 14,000 distinct CDR3 sequences, more than 10% being singletons. The CDR3 extends over 11 amino acids. The germline V and J ends were trimmed by 6 bases and 2 bases, with 4 bases remaining between them. Germline V CDR1 and CDR2: MDHEN, SYDVKM. Specified time point: sample taken at primary tumor resection. The study sequenced unsorted whole RNA from tumor, nontumor lung or frozen PBMC. This clonotype was detected ten times or more.

J is TRBJ1-2 and V is TRBV28; D uncertain. The sequenced sample was PBMCs, obtained at surgery. The receptor was derived from a female donor with early-stage non-small cell lung cancer. As DNA, the CDR3 is TGTGCCAGCAGCATAAACTATGGCTACACCTTC. Translated: CASSINYGYTF.